This entry describes one T cell receptor (beta chain). The sample originates from a study of blood T cell repertoires in COVID-19. Overall study: PBMCs, B-cell-depleted T cells, or T cells were the source of the cDNA or gDNA that made up the material.

Profiled with immunoSEQ multiplex PCR; TCRdb holds only in-frame clones, not every one. Here the sample spans approximately 270,000 clones, about 85% being singletons. Germline V gives CDR1 MNHEY, CDR2 SVGAGI. V shed 6 bases and J 3 bases; nucleotides not matched to a gene: 5. The CDR3 is made up of 14 amino acids. The sequenced sample consisted of peripheral blood. This chain connects TRBV6-5 to TRBJ1-2; TRBD1 agrees at 9 bases. The sequence was obtained from a man aged 18 to 30 with active or convalescent COVID-19. The CDR3 sequence is CASRRDRVDYGYTF. In DNA, the CDR3 is TGTGCCAGCAGGCGGGACAGGGTGGACTATGGCTACACCTTC.